This TCR beta chain was sequenced in a study of T-cell memory formation after mild COVID-19. In this sample, this clonotype turned up many times. TCRdb re-called the 5' RACE reads with MiXCR, one entry per CDR3 protein. The data hold nearly 350,000 distinct CDR3 sequences, with 10% to 15% observed a single time. Sequencing used PBMCs or a T cell subset sorted from them (not recorded which). The source is a man between 18 and 35 years old who had mild COVID-19 (a few samples of this study predate the infection). Cell type and time point are not known.

In nucleotides, the CDR3 is TGCGCCAGCAGCGGATACACAGGGGCCTCTGGAAACACCATATATTTT. The encoded protein is CASSGYTGASGNTIYF. The chain uses TRBV5-1 and TRBJ1-3, with TRBD1 matching over 7 bases. Germline assignment: CDR1 SGHRS and CDR2 YFSETQ. This CDR3 spans 16 amino acids. V was clipped by 4 bases and J by 0 bases; unmatched bases: 7.